This T cell receptor (beta chain) comes out of a study of blood T cells in healthy people across ages. Alongside a J-beta primer mix, a sample-barcoded 5' primer served in a second PCR lasting roughly 7 to 12 cycles. Every single cDNA molecule received a tag from a template-switch adaptor with 12 random nucleotides. Via MiXCR, TCRdb re-called the 5' RACE reads, giving one row per CDR3 protein. The table includes some 1.8 million distinct CDR3 sequences, about two fifths detected once. This clonotype occurred a few times. Germline values: CDR1 SEHNR, CDR2 FQNEAQ (reference sequence). CDR3 size: 15 residues. The germline V and J ends were trimmed by 6 bases and 1 base, with 15 bases remaining between them.

The sample was blood. The clonotype comes from a human donor in good health. The chain carries TRBV7-9 and TRBJ2-5; D possibly uses TRBD1 or TRBD2 (5 bases each). CDR3 bases: TGTGCCAGCAGATCGACCGGGACGCCCCAAGAGACCCAGTACTTC. Its protein is CASRSTGTPQETQYF.